This entry describes one T cell receptor beta chain. The antigen remains undetermined. This CDR3 is also generated by other DNA sequences in the sample. Sequenced by immunoSEQ multiplex PCR; TCRdb stores in-frame clones only, minus some. Of 150,000 or so clones listed, around 76% were seen once; the top ten hold 5.1%. The CDR3 has 14 amino acids. Germline lookup yields CDR1 MNHEY and CDR2 SMNVEV (reference sequence). The germline V and J ends were trimmed by 8 bases and 4 bases, with 14 bases remaining between them. These data come from a study of cytotoxic CD8 clonotypes in ibrutinib-treated CLL. Study-level results: Having risen at ibrutinib response, clonality had fallen back toward baseline by progression. Contraction or stability on treatment was seen for public clonotypes, which were uncommon.

This material consisted of PBMCs, taken after 24 months of ibrutinib treatment. The chain combines TRBV27 with TRBJ2-2; D possibly corresponds to TRBD2 (7 bases). The sequence derives from a human donor with chronic lymphocytic leukemia. As DNA, the CDR3 is TGTGCCAGCCGCCGGGGGGCGGGCACCGGGGAGCTGTTTTTT. This codes for CASRRGAGTGELFF.